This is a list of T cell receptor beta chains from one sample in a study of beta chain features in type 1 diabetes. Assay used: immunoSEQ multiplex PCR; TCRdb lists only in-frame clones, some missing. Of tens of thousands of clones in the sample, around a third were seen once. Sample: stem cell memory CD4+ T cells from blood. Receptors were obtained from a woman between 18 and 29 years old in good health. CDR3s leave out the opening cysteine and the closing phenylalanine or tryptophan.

CDR3aa: ASSPLGGPRF
v_gene: TRBV7-8
j_gene: TRBJ2-1

CDR3aa: ASSPGSTTNEKLF
v_gene: TRBV9
j_gene: TRBJ1-4

CDR3aa: ASSSRGGAFEQY
v_gene: TRBV7-3
j_gene: TRBJ2-7

CDR3aa: ASSLAAGASTGELF
v_gene: TRBV11-3
j_gene: TRBJ2-2

CDR3aa: AISDGLNTEAF
v_gene: TRBV10-3
j_gene: TRBJ1-1

CDR3aa: ASSKVGQEKATNEKLF
v_gene: TRBV21-1
j_gene: TRBJ1-4

CDR3aa: ASSANIPPETQY
v_gene: TRBV5-1
j_gene: TRBJ2-5

CDR3aa: AISEPPGLADNEQF
v_gene: TRBV10-3
j_gene: TRBJ2-1

CDR3aa: ASVPSGRLYEQY
v_gene: TRBV6-5
j_gene: TRBJ2-7

CDR3aa: ASSVAPGQNYGYT
v_gene: TRBV9
j_gene: TRBJ1-2

CDR3aa: ASSYTAYGYT
v_gene: TRBV19
j_gene: TRBJ1-2

CDR3aa: ATTLAGEETQY
v_gene: TRBV10-3
j_gene: TRBJ2-5

CDR3aa: AWSEGTKGTYEQY
v_gene: TRBV30
j_gene: NA

CDR3aa: SARIQGGEQF
v_gene: TRBV29-1
j_gene: TRBJ2-1

CDR3aa: ASSTIPSPLH
v_gene: TRBV5-8
j_gene: TRBJ1-6

CDR3aa: AISGHLLAGGPRNEQF
v_gene: TRBV10-3
j_gene: TRBJ2-1

CDR3aa: ASSPRTGGYEQY
v_gene: TRBV9
j_gene: TRBJ2-7

CDR3aa: ASSLLGTGGAETEAF
v_gene: TRBV28
j_gene: TRBJ1-1

CDR3aa: ASSSDRGVQETQY
v_gene: TRBV7-2
j_gene: TRBJ2-5

CDR3aa: ASSQETGGTQY
v_gene: TRBV4-3
j_gene: TRBJ2-5

CDR3aa: ASGLDRAETQY
v_gene: TRBV12-5
j_gene: TRBJ2-5

CDR3aa: ASSTPSLSGGYGYT
v_gene: TRBV19
j_gene: TRBJ1-2

CDR3aa: ASSRDRGTEAF
v_gene: TRBV7-7
j_gene: TRBJ1-1

CDR3aa: ASSPGTSGTHEQF
v_gene: TRBV2
j_gene: TRBJ2-1

CDR3aa: ASSATSDSYNEQF
v_gene: TRBV18
j_gene: TRBJ2-1

CDR3aa: ASSTGQYPEQF
v_gene: TRBV5-1
j_gene: TRBJ2-1

CDR3aa: ASRAGTGLRQPQH
v_gene: TRBV2
j_gene: TRBJ1-5

CDR3aa: ASSQRPSGGTGETQY
v_gene: TRBV4-1
j_gene: TRBJ2-5

CDR3aa: ASSLEAGAGKDTQY
v_gene: TRBV7-9
j_gene: TRBJ2-3

CDR3aa: ASSKTGSSYNEQF
v_gene: TRBV6-5
j_gene: TRBJ2-1

CDR3aa: ASSPGTGLYEQY
v_gene: TRBV11-1
j_gene: TRBJ2-7

CDR3aa: ASSESRYGDSEQF
v_gene: TRBV6-1
j_gene: TRBJ2-1

CDR3aa: ASSNHQNAEAF
v_gene: TRBV7-2
j_gene: TRBJ1-1

CDR3aa: ASSLSGVDEQY
v_gene: TRBV5-4
j_gene: TRBJ2-7

CDR3aa: ASIRTDSNSPLH
v_gene: TRBV6-1
j_gene: TRBJ1-6

CDR3aa: ASSRGTSGQETQY
v_gene: TRBV5-1
j_gene: TRBJ2-5

CDR3aa: ASSQVVAGGQEQY
v_gene: TRBV4-1
j_gene: TRBJ2-7

CDR3aa: ASGKTSGPTDTQY
v_gene: TRBV9
j_gene: TRBJ2-3

CDR3aa: ASSRGGGGEQF
v_gene: TRBV11-3
j_gene: TRBJ2-1

CDR3aa: ASSFGTANTEAF
v_gene: TRBV11-2
j_gene: TRBJ1-1

CDR3aa: ASSKGGENEQF
v_gene: TRBV18
j_gene: TRBJ2-1

CDR3aa: ASSPEGGNTIY
v_gene: TRBV4-2
j_gene: TRBJ1-3

CDR3aa: ASRLGGPNEKLF
v_gene: TRBV12-2
j_gene: TRBJ1-4

CDR3aa: ASAREHNYGYT
v_gene: TRBV2
j_gene: TRBJ1-2

CDR3aa: ASSPRDTAAYEQY
v_gene: TRBV18
j_gene: TRBJ2-7

CDR3aa: ASSLSVEQF
v_gene: TRBV5-1
j_gene: TRBJ2-1

CDR3aa: AFSDRGQGGYT
v_gene: TRBV10-3
j_gene: TRBJ1-2

CDR3aa: ASSFSSGGAQETQY
v_gene: TRBV5-1
j_gene: TRBJ2-5

CDR3aa: ASSYAGNTEAF
v_gene: TRBV6-5
j_gene: TRBJ1-1

CDR3aa: ASGLVLGRDLVELF
v_gene: TRBV12-5
j_gene: TRBJ2-2

CDR3aa: ASSVRTGGGYGYT
v_gene: TRBV11-2
j_gene: TRBJ1-2

CDR3aa: ASSPPGHEGNQPQH
v_gene: TRBV18
j_gene: TRBJ1-5